The 20 T cell receptor beta chains below come from one sample, sequenced in a study of blood T cell repertoires in COVID-19. Assay: immunoSEQ multiplex PCR; the TCRdb copy retains only in-frame clones and omits some. The sample lists just under 150,000 clones; 87% were seen once. The sample was peripheral blood. Receptors were obtained from a man in his fifties or sixties who had recovered from COVID-19.

The rearrangement joins TRBV11-2 to TRBJ2-1; 7 positions match TRBD1. The germline CDR1 and CDR2 sequences are SGHAT and FQNNGV. V was pared by 5 bases and J by 2 bases, with 3 bases of the junction left unmatched. The CDR3 is 14 residues long. The CDR3 region has the DNA TGTGCCAGCAGCGTTGGGACAGCCTACAATGAGCAGTTCTTC. It codes for CASSVGTAYNEQFF.

The chain employs TRBV7-6 and TRBJ2-2, with 7 bases matching TRBD1. The CDR3 extends over 14 amino acids. Per germline, CDR1 SGHVS and CDR2 FNYEAQ. Losses at the gene ends were 7 bases for V and 6 bases for J; bases not matched to a gene: 8. CDR3 sequence: CASTSTGSAGELFF. The CDR3 DNA sequence: TGTGCCAGCACCTCGACAGGGAGCGCCGGGGAGCTGTTTTTT.

This clone was detected a few times. Written as DNA, the CDR3 is TGTGCCAGCAGTTTTACAGGGGTGCTCGCTGAAGCTTTCTTT. Translated, it gives CASSFTGVLAEAFF. This rearrangement joins TRBV28 to TRBJ1-1; TRBD1 matches at 7 bases. This CDR3 contains 14 residues. The junction had 7 bases not matched to a gene; V was cut back by 3 bases and J by 6 bases. Germline CDR1 MDHEN, CDR2 SYDVKM.

Notes on this clone: Its ends do not fully match the called genes, so a read error is possible. This chain uses TRBV2 with TRBJ1-2; D is unresolved. CDR1 and CDR2 (germline): SNHLY, FYNNEI. The CDR3 extends over 14 amino acids. In nucleotides, the CDR3 is TGTGCCAGCTGTGAGAACATGGCCAACTATGGCTACACCTTC. Translation gives CASCENMANYGYTF.

The rearrangement uses TRBV6-5 and TRBJ2-1, with D tentatively TRBD1 (6 bases). The CDR3 loop spans 15 amino acids. V was cut by 7 bases and J by 0 bases, with 13 bases left in between. In germline, CDR1 is MNHEY, CDR2 SVGAGI. In nucleotides, the CDR3 is TGTGCCAGCACCCAGACAGGAAGCTCCTACAATGAGCAGTTCTTC. This codes for CASTQTGSSYNEQFF.

The genes are TRBV6-5 and TRBJ1-2; D is possibly TRBD1 (6 bases). Looked up from germline, CDR1 is MNHEY and CDR2 is SVGAGI. The CDR3 sequence is 13 residues long. The V end lost 6 bases, the J end lost 6 bases, and 14 bases lay between the germline ends. This chain's CDR3 is CASRGTGFDGYTF. As DNA, the CDR3 is TGTGCCAGCAGAGGTACAGGGTTCGATGGCTACACCTTC.

This clone showed up just a few times. The rearrangement links TRBV27 to TRBJ1-2; no clear D gene. There are 13 residues in the CDR3. Germline V gene sequence: CDR1 MNHEY, CDR2 SMNVEV (reference sequence). With 8 bases removed from V and 4 bases from J, the gap between germline ends came to 14 bases. Here the CDR3 reads CASSPAPSYGYTF. The CDR3 coding sequence is TGTGCCAGCTCTCCGGCCCCTAGCTATGGCTACACCTTC.

The chain has TRBV6-2 or TRBV6-3 and TRBJ1-6, with D possibly being TRBD1 (6 bases). This CDR3 contains 15 residues. V shed 0 bases and J shed 12 bases, with 15 bases lying between them. Germline CDR1 reads MNHEY; CDR2 reads SVGEGT. The CDR3 is CASSYSLQGAVPLHF. In DNA form, the CDR3 reads TGTGCCAGCAGTTACTCCCTACAGGGAGCAGTACCCCTCCACTTT.

This clone was detected a few times. J is TRBJ1-6 and V is TRBV30, with D uncertain. V lost 1 base to trimming and J lost 17 bases, with 12 bases between them. The CDR3 covers 11 residues. CDR1 GTSNPN and CDR2 SVGIG come from the germline V gene (reference sequence). CDR3: CAWSAREDVHF. The CDR3 region has the DNA TGTGCCTGGAGTGCAAGGGAGGATGTCCACTTT.

This clone has just one count. This chain connects TRBV12-3 or TRBV12-4 to TRBJ1-2, with D uncertain. V lost 3 bases and J 4 bases, leaving 9 bases between the germline ends. The CDR3 has 13 amino acids. CDR3: CASSFPVGYGYTF. Written as DNA, the CDR3 is TGTGCCAGCAGTTTCCCGGTTGGCTATGGCTACACCTTC.

J is TRBJ1-1 and V is TRBV12-3 or TRBV12-4, with D uncertain. The CDR3 consists of 13 residues. V lost 6 bases, J lost 3 bases, and 11 bases lay in between. CDR3 amino acids: CASSPPGYTEAFF. CDR3 bases: TGTGCCAGCAGCCCTCCGGGGTACACTGAAGCTTTCTTT.

This sequence joins TRBV5-4 and TRBJ2-1; 11 bases line up with TRBD2. Germline lookup yields CDR1 SGHNT and CDR2 YYREEE (reference sequence). The ends lost 0 bases at V and 0 bases at J; junction bases unmatched: 8. The CDR3 runs to 19 residues. Here the CDR3 reads CASSLDPSGGPFSYNEQFF. DNA of the CDR3: TGTGCCAGCAGCTTGGATCCTAGCGGGGGGCCGTTCTCCTACAATGAGCAGTTCTTC.

The chain carries TRBV19 and TRBJ1-1, with 7 nucleotides matching TRBD1. Germline CDR1 and CDR2: LNHDA and SQIVND (reference sequence). The CDR3 consists of 14 residues. After removal of 2 bases from V and 2 bases from J, the junction contained 2 bases not matched to a gene. CDR3 nucleotide sequence: TGTGCCAGTAGTATATGGGACAGAAACACTGAAGCTTTCTTT. Its translation is CASSIWDRNTEAFF.

This chain links TRBV4-1 with TRBJ1-5, with TRBD1 as a possible D gene (5 bases). CDR3 size: 15 residues. Germline lookup yields CDR1 MGHRA and CDR2 YSYEKL. The V end lost 0 bases, the J end lost 7 bases, and 13 bases lay between the germline ends. The CDR3 DNA is TGCGCCAGCAGCCAAGAAGGACAAGTTCCCCAGCCCCAGCATTTT. Its translation: CASSQEGQVPQPQHF.

V usage is TRBV29-1 and J usage is TRBJ1-1; D ambiguous. With 3 bases removed from V and 11 bases from J, the gap between germline ends came to 10 bases. Looked up from germline, CDR1 is SQVTM and CDR2 is ANQGSEA. CDR3 size: 10 residues. The CDR3 DNA reads TGCAGCGTTGAGGACTCTGGGGCTTTCTTT. It yields the protein CSVEDSGAFF.

This clone has just one count. The J gene is TRBJ1-2, the V gene TRBV13, with 10 bases identical to TRBD1. Germline loops: CDR1 PRHDT, CDR2 FYEKMQ (reference sequence). This CDR3 region has 13 residues. Trimming removed 5 bases from V and 8 bases from J; junction bases left unmatched: 5. This chain's CDR3 is CASSEDRGNGYTF. The CDR3 coding sequence is TGTGCCAGCAGCGAGGACAGGGGGAACGGCTACACCTTC.

The V and J genes are TRBV7-2 and TRBJ2-1; 7 nucleotides line up with TRBD2. Per the germline V gene, CDR1 is SGHTA and CDR2 is FQGNSA. With V trimmed by 1 base and J by 0 bases, 9 bases remained unmatched. This CDR3 comprises 18 residues. CDR3 region: CASSLVFSGGSSYNEQFF. As DNA, the CDR3 is TGTGCCAGCAGCTTAGTGTTCTCGGGGGGTTCCTCCTACAATGAGCAGTTCTTC.

V is TRBV5-6 and J is TRBJ1-2; 8 bases match TRBD1. The CDR3 runs to 15 residues. Germline V gene data show CDR1 as SGHDT and CDR2 as YYEEEE. With 1 base clipped from V and 7 bases from J, the junction kept 9 bases outside the gene matches. CDR3 sequence: CASSLIAGGVGGYTF. Here the CDR3 DNA reads TGTGCCAGCAGCTTGATCGCAGGGGGCGTCGGTGGCTACACCTTC.

The DNA for the CDR3 is TGTGCTAGTGGTTTGGTAGCGGGGGTCGACTCTGGAAACACCATATATTTT. It is translated as CASGLVAGVDSGNTIYF. The gene calls are TRBV12-5 and TRBJ1-3, with a tentative D call TRBD1 (5 bases). Trimming cost V 0 bases and J 0 bases, with 12 bases left between them. The CDR3 loop spans 17 amino acids. The germline V gene has CDR1 LGHNT and CDR2 FRNRAP.

A single count supports this clone. The CDR3 DNA reads as TGTGCCAGCAGGGCTCAGGATCTTATAAGCGGCTACACCTTC. Residues: CASRAQDLISGYTF. The genes are TRBV5-5 and TRBJ1-2; D call uncertain. CDR3 length: 14 amino acids. From germline, CDR1 is SGHKS and CDR2 YYEKEE (reference sequence). Trimming took off 5 bases at V and 8 bases at J, with 19 bases between the two ends.